This record concerns one T cell receptor (beta chain) sequence. The antigen is unknown. The germline V gene encodes CDR1 SGDLS and CDR2 YYNGEE. Trimming at V came to 7 bases and at J to 5 bases, leaving 7 bases not matched to a gene. This CDR3 is 14 amino acids long. The data were taken from a study of OX40 agonist ivuxolimab in advanced cancers. At the level of the study: Patients were treated with intravenous ivuxolimab, dosed at 0.01 to 10 mg/kg and infused every 2 weeks. Three patients, one with hepatocellular carcinoma and two with cutaneous melanoma, achieved partial responses.

Study results and caveats: At doses 0.1 to 3.0 mg/kg, CD4+ and CD8+ clones expanded. On average, CD8+ T cells had more expanded clones than CD4+.

Data came from immunoSEQ multiplex PCR; TCRdb stores just in-frame clones and leaves some out. The profile shows around 68,000 clones, 86% of them singletons. This TCR was recovered from an adult with an advanced solid tumor such as melanoma, head and neck, liver or kidney cancer. The sample in question was CD4+ or CD8+ T cells sorted from blood, obtained in a trial of the OX40 agonist ivuxolimab. The chain uses TRBV9 and TRBJ2-1, with 9 bases that match TRBD2. This CDR3 is CASGREGRNNEQFF. Here the CDR3 DNA reads TGTGCCAGCGGGCGGGAGGGTAGAAACAATGAGCAGTTCTTC.